The clone carrying this T cell receptor (beta chain) was detected a few times. This sample is drawn from a study of blood T cell repertoires in COVID-19. The wider study: The analysed material was cDNA or gDNA that came from T cells, B-cell-depleted T cells, or PBMCs.

Patients of the Seattle cohort, enrolled during active infection, were followed longitudinally. V lost 3 bases to trimming and J lost 0 bases, with 9 bases between them. The CDR3 has 15 amino acids. Germline CDR1 and CDR2: MNHEY and SVGAGI. In the original workflow: Amplification from reference gene primers served as the basis for estimated nucleated cell counts. Profiling relied on immunoSEQ multiplex PCR, and the TCRdb table lists in-frame clones only, not all of them. V, J and clone size derive from that table, while D and trimming were established from the DNA sequence. The sample lists over 50,000 clones, over 60% occurring once.

Material: peripheral blood. This TCR came from a woman aged 70-85 years with COVID-19, enrolled during active disease. V gene TRBV6-5 combines with J gene TRBJ2-1; weak D call: TRBD2 (6 bases). The CDR3 DNA reads as TGTGCCAGCAGTTATGACGGGAGCTCCTACAATGAGCAGTTCTTC. Residues: CASSYDGSSYNEQFF.